These T cell receptor beta chains were read from a single sample in a study of cytomegalovirus exposure and HLA in healthy donors. The data were produced by immunoSEQ multiplex PCR, yet TCRdb's version contains in-frame clones alone and is incomplete. The table for this sample gives 35,000 to 45,000 clones. The material sequenced was PBMCs. Receptor source: a woman in her twenties or thirties in good health and CMV-seropositive. The CDR3 runs from the conserved cysteine through the conserved F or W. D genes are given only for firm matches.

>.|TRBJ1-6|TRBV15
CATSPDRLSSPLHF
TGTGCCACCAGCCCGGACAGACTTTCTTCACCCCTCCACTTT
>TRBD1|TRBJ2-4|TRBV4-1
CASSQDRGRAKNIQYF
TGCGCCAGCAGCCAAGACAGGGGGCGAGCCAAAAACATTCAGTACTTC
>TRBD1|TRBJ1-1|TRBV4-1
CASSQDGRGMAFF
TGCGCCAGCAGCCAAGACGGCAGGGGGATGGCTTTCTTT
>.|TRBJ1-1|TRBV7-9
CASSLQGTTEAFF
TGTGCCAGCAGCTTACAGGGGACGACTGAAGCTTTCTTT
>.|TRBJ1-2|TRBV6-1
CASSEQDRSAYGYTF
TGTGCCAGCAGTGAACAAGACAGGTCCGCCTATGGCTACACCTTC
>.|TRBJ1-5|TRBV5-1
CASSPTGGFNQPQHF
TGCGCCAGCAGCCCGACGGGGGGCTTTAATCAGCCCCAGCATTTT
>.|TRBJ1-3|TRBV10-3
CAISESAANTIYF
TGTGCCATCAGTGAGTCGGCGGCAAACACCATATATTTT
>.|TRBJ2-5|TRBV4-1
CASSQAPRETQYF
TGCGCCAGCAGCCAAGCCCCCCGGGAGACCCAGTACTTC
>.|TRBJ1-5|TRBV28
CASSSPDRSYSNQPQHF
TGTGCCAGCAGTTCCCCCGACAGGAGCTATAGCAATCAGCCCCAGCATTTT
>.|TRBJ1-4|TRBV4-1
CASSQGPARTRYGEKLFF
TGCGCCAGCAGCCAAGGTCCCGCCAGGACACGATACGGTGAAAAACTGTTTTTT
>TRBD1|TRBJ1-6|TRBV19
CASSIWDRAYNSPLHF
TGTGCCAGTAGTATTTGGGACAGGGCTTATAATTCACCCCTCCACTTT
>TRBD2|TRBJ2-3|TRBV4-1
CASSLSGGGTDTQYF
TGCGCCAGCAGCCTTAGCGGGGGAGGCACAGATACGCAGTATTTT
>TRBD1|TRBJ1-1|TRBV29-1
CSGGQGSNTEAFF
TGCAGCGGTGGACAGGGATCGAACACTGAAGCTTTCTTT
>.|TRBJ2-7|TRBV12-5
CASGPNSYEQYF
TGTGCTAGTGGCCCTAACTCCTACGAGCAGTACTTC
>.|TRBJ1-2|TRBV7-9
CASSLRELGYGYTF
TGTGCCAGCAGCTTACGGGAATTGGGCTATGGCTACACCTTC
>TRBD1|TRBJ1-1|TRBV10-3
CAISAGQLNTEAFF
TGTGCCATCAGTGCGGGACAGCTGAACACTGAAGCTTTCTTT
>TRBD1|TRBJ2-7|TRBV5-1
CASSSGTGNYEQYF
TGCGCCAGCAGCTCCGGGACAGGGAACTACGAGCAGTACTTC
>TRBD2|TRBJ2-1|TRBV11-2
CASRQKGLAGGLRVNEQFF
TGTGCCAGCAGACAAAAGGGACTAGCGGGGGGCTTAAGAGTCAATGAGCAGTTCTTC
>.|TRBJ1-5|TRBV28
CASSLGSVGRVNQPQHF
TGTGCCAGCAGTTTAGGATCGGTGGGGCGCGTCAATCAGCCCCAGCATTTT
>.|TRBJ1-1|TRBV27
CASSLNAGKFNTEAFF
TGTGCCAGCAGTTTAAATGCAGGGAAATTCAACACTGAAGCTTTCTTT
>.|TRBJ1-1|TRBV2
CASRTGNTEAFF
TGTGCCAGCAGGACAGGAAACACTGAAGCTTTCTTT
>.|TRBJ1-5|TRBV4-1
CASSQEGLLAPGRNQPQHF
TGCGCCAGCAGCCAAGAGGGCCTTCTAGCCCCGGGTCGGAATCAGCCCCAGCATTTT
>.|TRBJ2-5|TRBV7-2
CASSLTLGGAGKTQYF
TGTGCCAGCAGCTTAACCCTGGGGGGGGCCGGGAAGACCCAGTACTTC
>.|TRBJ2-1|TRBV2
CATKGLGNEQFF
TGTGCCACCAAGGGACTGGGCAATGAGCAGTTCTTC
>TRBD1|TRBJ1-1|TRBV7-9
CASNGDRDTKAFF
TGTGCCAGCAACGGGGACAGAGACACTAAAGCTTTCTTT
>.|TRBJ1-2|TRBV7-8
CASSAWGGGDYGYTF
TGTGCCAGCAGCGCCTGGGGGGGCGGTGACTATGGCTACACCTTC
>.|TRBJ1-2|TRBV5-1
CASREEYGYTF
TGCGCCAGCAGGGAGGAATATGGCTACACCTTC
>.|TRBJ1-6|TRBV30
CAWSGVLSNSPLHF
TGTGCCTGGAGTGGCGTCCTCTCTAATTCACCCCTCCACTTT
>.|TRBJ1-1|TRBV5-5
CASSWAANTEAFF
TGTGCCAGCAGCTGGGCAGCGAACACTGAAGCTTTCTTT
>.|TRBJ2-2|TRBV5-1
CASSTIVQTTGELFF
TGCGCCAGCAGCACCATAGTACAGACCACCGGGGAGCTGTTTTTT
>TRBD1|TRBJ1-4|TRBV7-9
CASSPGRWTGGATNEKLFF
TGTGCCAGCAGCCCCGGACGATGGACAGGGGGTGCAACTAATGAAAAACTGTTTTTT
>.|TRBJ2-7|TRBV4-1
CASSHGGLAYEQYF
TGCGCCAGCAGCCACGGGGGGCTCGCCTACGAGCAGTACTTC
>TRBD2|TRBJ2-5|TRBV19
CASSLSGGIGETQYF
TGTGCCAGTAGTCTCAGCGGGGGGATTGGAGAGACCCAGTACTTC
>.|TRBJ1-2|TRBV2
CASSAFTASYTF
TGTGCCAGCAGTGCATTTACAGCCAGCTACACCTTC
>.|TRBJ2-2|TRBV5-4
CASSHRGIMNTGELFF
TGTGCCAGCAGCCATCGGGGGATAATGAACACCGGGGAGCTGTTTTTT
>TRBD1|TRBJ2-7|TRBV7-6
CASSPGTGGGYEQYF
TGTGCCAGCAGTCCCGGGACAGGGGGCGGTTACGAGCAGTACTTC
>.|TRBJ2-7|TRBV15
CATSRTGSSGAVEQYF
TGTGCCACCAGCAGAACGGGGAGTAGCGGAGCAGTCGAGCAGTACTTC
>.|TRBJ2-5|TRBV5-1
CASSLVSLQETQYF
TGCGCCAGCAGCTTGGTCAGTCTCCAAGAGACCCAGTACTTC
>.|TRBJ2-2|TRBV11-2
CASSPIKAGKERTGELFF
TGTGCCAGCAGCCCCATTAAAGCAGGGAAAGAGCGCACCGGGGAGCTGTTTTTT
>TRBD1|TRBJ2-7|TRBV18
CASSHAGTGTGPEQYF
TGTGCCAGCTCCCACGCGGGCACCGGGACAGGCCCCGAGCAGTACTTC
>.|TRBJ2-7|TRBV7-6
CASSPYEQYF
TGTGCCAGCAGCCCTTACGAGCAGTACTTC
>.|TRBJ1-1|TRBV5-1
CASSQTVNTEAFF
TGCGCCAGCAGCCAAACGGTGAACACTGAAGCTTTCTTT
>TRBD2|TRBJ2-7|TRBV27
CASSRTSGGYEQYF
TGTGCCAGCAGCAGGACTAGCGGGGGCTACGAGCAGTACTTC
>.|TRBJ2-3|TRBV29-1
CSVEGTSTDTQYF
TGCAGCGTTGAGGGGACTAGCACAGATACGCAGTATTTT
>TRBD1|TRBJ1-2|TRBV7-9
CASSLRDRDGSGYTF
TGTGCCAGCAGCTTACGGGACAGGGATGGATCTGGCTACACCTTC
>.|TRBJ2-5|TRBV15
CATSRLLAETQYF
TGTGCCACCAGCAGATTACTCGCGGAGACCCAGTACTTC
>TRBD1|TRBJ1-5|TRBV29-1
CSVAEGASDSNQPQHF
TGCAGCGTTGCGGAGGGGGCGAGCGATAGCAATCAGCCCCAGCATTTT
>TRBD1|TRBJ1-6|TRBV13
CASSSDRDDSPLHF
TGTGCCAGCAGCTCGGACAGGGACGATTCACCCCTCCACTTT
>.|TRBJ2-4|TRBV23-1
CASSQQGNIQYF
TGCGCCAGCAGTCAACAGGGAAACATTCAGTACTTC
>.|TRBJ1-5|TRBV6-1
CASSARLGSLNQPQHF
TGTGCCAGCAGTGCTCGACTCGGTAGCCTTAATCAGCCCCAGCATTTT
>.|TRBJ1-1|TRBV30
CAWTLEHAEAFF
TGTGCCTGGACCCTAGAACACGCTGAAGCTTTCTTT
>.|TRBJ1-1|TRBV5-1
CASSLPGLDTEAFF
TGCGCCAGCAGCTTGCCAGGGCTGGACACTGAAGCTTTCTTT
>.|TRBJ2-5|TRBV11-3
CASSFSGETQYF
TGTGCCAGCAGCTTTTCGGGGGAGACCCAGTACTTC
>TRBD1|TRBJ1-6|TRBV6-5
CASSLGQGNSPLHF
TGTGCCAGCAGCCTCGGACAGGGAAATTCACCCCTCCACTTT
>TRBD1|TRBJ2-3|TRBV6-5
CASQTGEADTQYF
TGTGCCAGCCAGACAGGGGAGGCAGATACGCAGTATTTT
>.|TRBJ2-1|TRBV5-1
CASSSVGSNEQFF
TGCGCCAGCAGCTCCGTTGGCAGCAATGAGCAGTTCTTC